This T cell receptor beta chain emerged from a study of vaccination and CD4 T cells after COVID-19. For the study at large: Median time from second vaccine dose to sampling was approximately 74 days (14 to 241).

As to treatment: approximately nine-day PBMC culture with coronavirus spike peptide pools or control peptides (ViraFEST assay). Oncomine TCR Beta short-read sequencing was applied to DNA from cultured CD4+ T cells. From the PCR reads, TCRdb called clonotypes with MiXCR, one entry per CDR3 protein. The profile shows fewer than 5,000 distinct CDR3 sequences, 35% to 45% of them singletons. The CDR3 consists of 16 residues. V trimming: 4 bases; J trimming: 2 bases; junction bases outside the gene matches: 7. Germline values: CDR1 KGHDR, CDR2 SFDVKD. General study results and limits: SARS-CoV-2-reactive clonotypes rose nonsignificantly, with the median going from about 20 to 38.

A single count supports this clonotype. As yet, its antigen is unknown. The material sequenced was CD4+ T cells from blood, cultured in vitro. The rearrangement joins TRBV24-1 to TRBJ2-1, with TRBD2 matching 7 bases. The source is a human donor who had recovered from COVID-19. Here the CDR3 DNA reads TGTGCCACCAGTGACCAGACTAGCCGGACCTACAATGAGCAGTTCTTC. This encodes CATSDQTSRTYNEQFF.